Listed here are 12 T cell receptor beta chains from one sample, sequenced in a study of shared clonotypes between healthy human individuals. The protocol was immunoSEQ multiplex PCR, while the TCRdb copy is restricted to in-frame clones and leaves out a portion. The table lists roughly 720,000 clones, about 92% of them singletons. The sequenced sample was memory CD8+ T cells from PBMCs. The subset: CD45RO+ cells pooled with CCR7-negative TemRA cells. These receptors were taken from a man younger than 35 in good health. Some clones in this sample may be carry-over from other donors' samples.

V and J are TRBV11-2 and TRBJ2-2, with D perhaps TRBD1 or TRBD2 (5 bases each). The V gene lost 2 bases and the J gene lost 1 base, with 20 bases spanning the gap. The length of the CDR3 is 19 residues. Germline values: CDR1 SGHAT, CDR2 FQNNGV. CDR3 amino acids: CASSLFPRPGRRNTGELFF. CDR3 bases: TGTGCCAGCAGCTTATTTCCTAGGCCGGGACGGAGGAACACCGGGGAGCTGTTTTTT.

This clone was counted many times. The V and J genes are TRBV15 and TRBJ2-1; D is ambiguous. CDR3 length equals 11 residues. Germline assignment: CDR1 LNHNV and CDR2 YYDKDF (reference sequence). V lost 5 bases to trimming and J lost 9 bases, with 8 bases between them. CDR3 DNA sequence: TGTGCCACCAGCGTATCCAGTGAGCAGTTCTTC. Translation: CATSVSSEQFF.

J is TRBJ2-1 and V is TRBV7-9, with D possibly matching TRBD2 (6 bases). The CDR3 runs 16 residues. Germline V gene data show CDR1 as SEHNR and CDR2 as FQNEAQ (reference sequence). Trimming removed 4 bases at V and 2 bases at J, with 15 bases between. Here the CDR3 DNA reads TGTGCCAGCAGCTACACCGGGACTCAAACCTACAATGAGCAGTTCTTC. This encodes CASSYTGTQTYNEQFF.

V usage is TRBV5-4 and J usage is TRBJ1-2, with 9 bases fitting TRBD1. The trim removed 2 bases at V and 8 bases at J, leaving 7 bases unmatched. Per the germline V gene, CDR1 is SGHNT and CDR2 is YYREEE (reference sequence). This CDR3 has 14 residues. Written as DNA, the CDR3 is TGTGCCAGCAGCTTCACCGGGACAGGGATGGGCTACACCTTC. Protein: CASSFTGTGMGYTF.

The V and J genes are TRBV12-2 and TRBJ1-4. TRBV12-2 counts as a pseudogene. The CDR3 extends over 20 amino acids. CDR3 amino acids: CASRSWVAGREAATNEKLFF. The CDR3 DNA reads TGTGCAAGTCGCTCTTGGGTTGCTGGGAGGGAGGCCGCAACTAATGAAAAACTGTTTTTT.

The chain carries TRBV25-1 and TRBJ1-2, with D possibly being TRBD1 (5 bases). This CDR3 is 13 amino acids long. V lost 0 bases, J lost 8 bases, and 10 bases lay in between. From germline, CDR1 is MGHDK and CDR2 SYGVNS. The CDR3 reads CASSEYGTAGYTF. CDR3 DNA: TGTGCCAGCAGTGAATACGGGACTGCAGGCTACACCTTC.

The V call is TRBV29-1, the J call TRBJ2-5, with 8 bases that match TRBD1. The J call may be mistaken, given a closer DNA end match to TRBJ2-7. Germline-derived CDR1 and CDR2 are SQVTM and ANQGSEA. The CDR3 has 14 residues. CDR3 region: CSVETTGASYEQYF. The CDR3 nucleotides read TGCAGCGTAGAAACGACAGGGGCTTCTTACGAGCAGTACTTC.

The V call is TRBV27, the J call TRBJ2-1; the match to TRBD1 covers 7 bases. CDR1 is MNHEY, CDR2 SMNVEV, per germline (reference sequence). V lost 6 bases, J lost 2 bases, and 4 bases stayed unmatched. This CDR3 is 14 amino acids long. Here the CDR3 reads CASRAGTAYNEQFF. In DNA form, the CDR3 reads TGTGCCAGCAGGGCCGGGACAGCCTACAATGAGCAGTTCTTC.

The V and J genes are TRBV7-6 and TRBJ2-1, with no clear D. CDR1 and CDR2 (germline): SGHVS, FNYEAQ. The CDR3 totals 19 residues. V dropped 3 bases and J dropped 0 bases, with 21 bases sitting between them. The CDR3 loop reads CASSFGEGPLLSSYNEQFF. In DNA, the CDR3 is TGTGCCAGCAGCTTCGGTGAAGGGCCTCTCTTGAGCTCCTACAATGAGCAGTTCTTC. The full variable domain, completed using reference TRBV7-6 and TRBJ2-1, is GAGVSQSPRYKVTKRGQDVALRCDPISGHVSLYWYRQALGQGPEFLTYFNYEAQQDKSGLPNDRFSAERPEGSISTLTIQRTEQRDSAMYRCASSFGEGPLLSSYNEQFFGPGTRLTVL.

The rearrangement joins TRBV10-3 to TRBJ2-2, with D perhaps TRBD2 (5 bases). The CDR3 is made up of 14 amino acids. Trimming left V 0 bases short and J 3 bases short, with 5 bases between. Germline CDR1 and CDR2: ENHRY and SYGVKD. Here the CDR3 DNA reads TGTGCCATCAGTGAGTCGGGAGACACCGGGGAGCTGTTTTTT. The encoded protein is CAISESGDTGELFF.

The chain joins TRBV7-3 to TRBJ2-3; TRBD1 might be the D (6 bases). V lost 1 base, J lost 6 bases, and 17 bases lay in between. Germline values: CDR1 SGHTA, CDR2 FQGTGA. The CDR3 length is 16 residues. CDR3: CASSLMSGARGDTQYF. CDR3 sequence (DNA): TGTGCCAGCAGCTTAATGTCCGGAGCGAGGGGGGATACGCAGTATTTT.

The chain combines TRBV27 with TRBJ2-7, with 8 bases identical to TRBD2. Germline V gene lookup returns CDR1 MNHEY and CDR2 SMNVEV (reference sequence). The junction had 12 bases not matched to a gene; V was cut back by 5 bases and J by 6 bases. The CDR3 covers 15 residues. The CDR3: CASSKTGTSQGEQYF. The CDR3 bases are TGTGCCAGCAGTAAAACCGGGACTAGTCAGGGCGAGCAGTACTTC.